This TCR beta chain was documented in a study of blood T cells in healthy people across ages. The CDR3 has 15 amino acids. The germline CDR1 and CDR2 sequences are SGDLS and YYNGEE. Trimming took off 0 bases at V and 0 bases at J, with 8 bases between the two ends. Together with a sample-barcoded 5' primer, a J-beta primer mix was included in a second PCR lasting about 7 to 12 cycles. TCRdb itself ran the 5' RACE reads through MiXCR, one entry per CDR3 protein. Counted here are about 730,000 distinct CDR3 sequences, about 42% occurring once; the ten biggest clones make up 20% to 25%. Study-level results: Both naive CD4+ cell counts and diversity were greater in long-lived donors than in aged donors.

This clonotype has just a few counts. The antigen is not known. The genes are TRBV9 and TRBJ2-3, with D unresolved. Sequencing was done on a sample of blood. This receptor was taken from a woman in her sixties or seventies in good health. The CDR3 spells CASSVEWASTDTQYF. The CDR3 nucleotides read TGTGCCAGCAGCGTAGAATGGGCAAGCACAGATACGCAGTATTTT.